Shown below are 7 T cell receptor beta chains from a single sample sequenced in a study of control samples from healthy donors and cancer patients. Measured with immunoSEQ multiplex PCR; TCRdb has only the in-frame clones, and not every one. The profile covers 110,000 or so clones, with 90% appearing a single time and 4.4% taken by the ten largest. Sequencing input: blood. The source of these receptors is a human donor in good health. The donor label of this sample is uncertain.

The gene calls are TRBV5-1 and TRBJ2-5, with 7 bases matching TRBD1. The length of the CDR3 is 14 residues. Germline V CDR1 and CDR2: SGHRS, YFSETQ. The junction had 4 bases not matched to a gene; V was cut back by 0 bases and J by 5 bases. In DNA form, the CDR3 reads TGCGCCAGCAGCTTGGGACAGGGAAGGGAGACCCAGTACTTC. The encoded protein is CASSLGQGRETQYF.

J is TRBJ1-4 and V is TRBV6-1; D ambiguous. The CDR3 length is 14 residues. V lost 1 base, J lost 7 bases, and 10 bases lay in between. Germline V gives CDR1 MNHNS, CDR2 SASEGT. For the CDR3, the DNA is TGTGCCAGCAGTGAAGGGGCAGGAGGTGAAAAACTGTTTTTT. Amino acids: CASSEGAGGEKLFF.

Regarding this clone: A read error may account for a junction end that differs from germline. The same CDR3 is also encoded by other DNA sequences in this sample. The CDR3 DNA sequence: TGCGCTAGCAGCCAAGATAGCGGGGGGCGGTACACCGGGGAGCTGTTTTTT. Amino acid sequence: CASSQDSGGRYTGELFF. The V and J genes are TRBV4-1 and TRBJ2-2; 10 bases agree with TRBD2. From germline, CDR1 is MGHRA and CDR2 YSYEKL. CDR3 length: 17 residues.

The chain carries TRBV15 and TRBJ1-4; D is perhaps TRBD1 (5 bases). V lost 5 bases and J lost 5, with 9 bases in between. Germline CDR1 reads LNHNV; CDR2 reads YYDKDF (reference sequence). This CDR3 contains 13 residues. The DNA of the CDR3 is TGTGCCACCAGCCGGGGACCCAATGAAAAACTGTTTTTT. Amino acid sequence: CATSRGPNEKLFF.

The rearrangement joins TRBV18 to TRBJ2-1, with 10 bases identical to TRBD2. V dropped 7 bases and J dropped 5; count of bases not matched to a gene: 23. Germline CDR1 reads KGHSH; CDR2 reads LQKENI. The CDR3 extends over 20 amino acids. The CDR3: CASYPRSDVAGGRGHNEQFF. For the CDR3, the DNA is TGTGCCAGCTACCCTAGGTCGGACGTAGCGGGGGGCCGGGGCCACAATGAGCAGTTCTTC.

The chain combines TRBV2 with TRBJ2-7, with TRBD2 identical over 9 bases. Trimming removed 4 bases from V and 7 bases from J; junction bases left unmatched: 8. This CDR3 has 14 amino acids. Germline V gene data show CDR1 as SNHLY and CDR2 as FYNNEI. As DNA, the CDR3 is TGTGCCAGCAGTGCACTAGGGACTAGCTGGGAGCAGTACTTC. Protein sequence: CASSALGTSWEQYF.

This clone was seen only once. V usage is TRBV10-3 and J usage is TRBJ1-1; TRBD1 matches 8 bases. V lost 8 bases to trimming and J lost 2 bases; unmatched junction nucleotides: 10. In germline, CDR1 is ENHRY, CDR2 SYGVKD. CDR3 length: 15 residues. The CDR3 DNA reads TGTGCCATCGGGGGACAGGCTATCTCCAACACTGAAGCTTTCTTT. Amino acid sequence: CAIGGQAISNTEAFF.